This T cell receptor beta chain was recovered during a study of blood T cell repertoires in COVID-19. Here immunoSEQ multiplex PCR was the method, and the copy in TCRdb shows in-frame clones only, minus some. The sample lists about 59,000 clones, over 70% occurring once. The CDR3 is 15 residues long. The V segment lost 5 bases and the J segment 2 bases; nucleotides outside the gene matches: 3. Germline V gene data show CDR1 as MNHEY and CDR2 as SVGAGI. The sequenced sample consisted of peripheral blood. The clonotype was recovered from a woman aged 70-85 years with acute or convalescent COVID-19. V is TRBV6-5 and J is TRBJ1-3; 10 positions agree with TRBD1. CDR3 nucleotides: TGTGCCAGCAGTCCGACAGGGGGCGCTGGAAACACCATATATTTT. Its protein is CASSPTGGAGNTIYF.